The clone carrying this T cell receptor (beta chain) was seen only a few times. Its cognate antigen is unknown. Per the germline V gene, CDR1 is MNHNS and CDR2 is SASEGT. V was shortened by 4 bases and J by 2 bases, with 18 bases between the two germline ends. The CDR3 has 16 residues. The data were obtained in a study of blood T cells in healthy people across ages. Together with a sample-barcoded 5' primer, a J-beta primer mix was included in a second PCR lasting about 6 to 11 cycles. MiXCR, run by TCRdb on the 5' RACE reads, gives a single entry per CDR3 protein. The sample lists more than 1 million distinct CDR3 sequences; over 35% were seen once. Study-level results: Per-million-T-cell TCR beta diversity fell roughly linearly with age. Calculation of diversity from one million T cells yielded estimates considered to be underestimates.

This TCR came from a woman aged 60 to 75 in good health. The V and J genes are TRBV6-1 and TRBJ2-7, with D possibly TRBD1 on 6 matching bases. The sample consisted of blood. The CDR3 DNA follows: TGTGCCAGCAGTGTAAGATGGGGACATACCGCCTACGAGCAGTACTTC. Its protein product is CASSVRWGHTAYEQYF.